The sequence of this T cell receptor (beta chain) was determined in a study of regulatory T cells in long-lasting Graves disease (dated by TCRdb to the early 2020s). Notes on the research overall: In the newly diagnosed Graves' disease group, patients had been taking antithyroid drugs for less than 3 months. A total of around 33 samples underwent TCR sequencing, from some 13 patients with persistent Graves' disease and roughly 20 patients with newly diagnosed Graves' disease. This study used TCR sequencing and RNA sequencing of peripheral blood to compare persistent Graves' disease patients against newly diagnosed Graves' disease patients. The study was conducted in China and was registered as a clinical trial. General study outcomes and caveats: The small sample size was acknowledged by the authors as a limitation that may reduce accuracy. Compared with newly diagnosed patients, patients with persistent Graves' disease had lower TCR Shannon entropy and fewer highly expanded clones, which suggests clonal expansion. TRBV28, TRBJ1-2 and TRBJ2-5 were preferentially used in persistent disease, while TRBV20-1 and TRBJ2-1 were favored in newly diagnosed disease. More public clonotypes were shared among persistent patients (2,741) than among newly diagnosed patients (966). Only the TCR beta chain was sequenced and analyzed. Because the primary lesion, thyroid tissue, could not be accessed, the study looked at peripheral blood alone.

This clonotype was counted at least ten times. There is no known antigen for this receptor. No clone much larger than this one lies a single base away; base qualities are absent. CDR1 and CDR2 (KGHSH, LQKENI) derive from the germline V gene. Measured from the cysteine to the phenylalanine, the CDR3 is 14 residues long. Only the CDR3 portion is preserved as DNA: 42 bases, with reading frame beginning at the first base. From V the trimming removes 3 bases and from J it removes 5 bases, while the gene matches leave 5 bases of the junction unaccounted for. The time point label corresponds to: newly diagnosed GD, antithyroid drugs for less than 3 months. For both TCR sequencing and RNA sequencing, RNA was extracted from PBMCs using TRIzol. The diagnosis of Graves' disease was made according to American Thyroid Association guidelines. Recruitment of patients was carried out at an endocrinology department in Xi'an, China. From each patient, around 9.3 milliliters of peripheral blood was collected into an EDTA anticoagulant tube. Ficoll Paque Plus density gradient separation was used to isolate PBMCs, and no further T cell sorting was performed. An Agilent 2100 Bioanalyzer and agarose gel were used to assess RNA quality, and a NanoDrop 2000 was used to measure RNA concentration.

Library preparation was by multiplex PCR. Sequencing relied on an Illumina HiSeq 4000. To build TCR beta libraries, CDR3 regions were amplified by Arm-PCR using iRepertoire HTBI primers. Gel purification was performed on PCR products prior to sequencing. Processing in the source paper ran as follows. Across samples, 60 to 75 TRBV and 15 or so TRBJ segments were identified and used for gene usage analysis of CDR3 amino acid clonotypes. Filtered high-quality paired reads were merged into contigs using COPE and FqMerger. BLAST was used to align contigs to IMGT TRBV, TRBD and TRBJ reference genes, with CDR3 defined following IMGT. Highly expanded clones were defined as clonotypes with a frequency above 0.1%. Shannon entropy served as the measure of repertoire diversity, while the Gini coefficient captured V-J evenness. Clonotypes shared by more than one individual were considered public. TCRdb reran the public reads through fastp at Q25 and MiXCR, keeping productive beta chains. Rows are combined by CDR3 protein, so each entry shows the most common genes and DNA. TCRdb assigned the V and J calls; the authors' analysis was not used. The sample data list 240,000 or so distinct CDR3 sequences, and roughly a fifth of these were observed just once. Approximately 14% of the sample is held by the ten biggest clonotypes.

This chain is built from TRBV18 and TRBJ2-5; a stretch of 8 junction bases matches TRBD1. The TCR sequence derives from a female donor with Graves disease. The sample consisted of peripheral blood mononuclear cells (PBMCs), taken at new diagnosis, from a patient treated with antithyroid drugs. The nucleotide sequence is given as TGTGCCAGCTCACCCCGGACAGGGAGCGAGACCCAGTACTTC. Its translation reads: CASSPRTGSETQYF. The full variable domain, with segments outside the CDR3 supplied by the reference TRBV18 and TRBJ2-5 proteins, appears as NAGVMQNPRHLVRRRGQEARLRCSPMKGHSHVYWYRQLPEEGLKFMVYLQKENIIDESGMPKERFSAEFPKEGPSILRIQQVVRGDSAAYFCASSPRTGSETQYFGPGTRLLVL.